This T cell receptor (beta chain) comes out of a study of blood T cells in healthy people across ages. This CDR3 is 13 amino acids long. Germline loops: CDR1 MNHEY, CDR2 SMNVEV (reference sequence). V lost 5 bases and J lost 3, with 11 bases in between. Next came a second PCR, run for about 7 to 12 cycles, which used a sample-barcoded 5' primer along with a J-beta primer mix. Each of the cDNA molecules was tagged by a template-switch adaptor with 12 random nucleotides. From each sample, at least 2.5 million paired-end reads containing CDR3 were obtained. Using its own MiXCR run on the 5' RACE reads, TCRdb lists one record per CDR3 protein. The data show hundreds of thousands of distinct CDR3 sequences, around 21% seen once. In its sample, this clonotype was seen a few times. What it binds is unknown. The study, taken as a whole, reports: A greater number of naive CD4+ cells and higher diversity distinguished long-lived donors from aged donors. TCR beta diversity tracked closely with naive T cell percentage.

The origin of this receptor is a man in his 70s in good health. Material for sequencing was blood. The chain is built from TRBV27 and TRBJ2-7; no firm D call. The CDR3 spells CASSKNKNYEQYF. CDR3 DNA sequence: TGTGCCAGCAGTAAGAATAAAAACTACGAGCAGTACTTC.